Listed below are T cell receptor beta chains from one sample, sequenced in a study of blood T cell repertoires in COVID-19. Here immunoSEQ multiplex PCR was the method, and the copy in TCRdb shows in-frame clones only, minus some. The sample has nearly 55,000 clones; about 86% are singletons. Sequenced sample: peripheral blood. These TCRs come from a man between 65 and 85 years old with active COVID-19. CDR3s include the opening cysteine and the closing phenylalanine or tryptophan. Each record gives: V gene, D gene, CDR3 protein. D genes are given only for firm matches.

V: TRBV13
D: TRBD1
CDR3: CASSTGTGFPNTDTQYF

V: TRBV7-8
D: TRBD2
CDR3: CASSRGGRVGDTQYF

V: TRBV14
D: TRBD2
CDR3: CASSPGLAGTDTQYF

V: TRBV24-1
D: -
CDR3: CATTRANTGELFF

V: TRBV24-1
D: -
CDR3: CATSDSRGSGNTIYF

V: TRBV24-1
D: -
CDR3: CATSVSSNQPQHF

V: TRBV11-2
D: -
CDR3: CASSLVGGTYNEQFF

V: TRBV6-2/TRBV6-3
D: -
CDR3: CASSYSGGNTGELFF

V: TRBV7-2
D: TRBD1
CDR3: CASSSDRGETQYF

V: TRBV13
D: -
CDR3: CASSLQGEQFF

V: TRBV18
D: TRBD1
CDR3: CASSPMDRNNYGYTF

V: TRBV15
D: -
CDR3: CATSKIWGPVRETQYF

V: TRBV19
D: -
CDR3: CASSILGAGGNTIYF

V: TRBV20-1
D: -
CDR3: CSASSPNSNQPQHF

V: TRBV5-5
D: -
CDR3: CASSLAEGTVGGYTF

V: TRBV7-9
D: TRBD2
CDR3: CASSLALAGAPGTQYF